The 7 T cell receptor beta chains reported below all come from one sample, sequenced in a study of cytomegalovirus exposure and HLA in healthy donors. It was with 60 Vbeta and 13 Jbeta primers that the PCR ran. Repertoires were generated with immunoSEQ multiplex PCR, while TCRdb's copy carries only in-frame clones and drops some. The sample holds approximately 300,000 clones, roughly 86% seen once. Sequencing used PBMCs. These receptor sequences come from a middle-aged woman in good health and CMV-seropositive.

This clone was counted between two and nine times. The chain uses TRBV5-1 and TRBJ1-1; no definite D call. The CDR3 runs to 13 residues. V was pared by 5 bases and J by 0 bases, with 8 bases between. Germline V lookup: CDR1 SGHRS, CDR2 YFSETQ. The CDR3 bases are TGCGCCAGCAGTCAGGATATGAACACTGAAGCTTTCTTT. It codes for CASSQDMNTEAFF.

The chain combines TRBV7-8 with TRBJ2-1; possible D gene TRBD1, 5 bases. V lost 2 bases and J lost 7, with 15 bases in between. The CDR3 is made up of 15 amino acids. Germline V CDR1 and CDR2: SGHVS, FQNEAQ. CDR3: CASSLLEVGVNEQFF. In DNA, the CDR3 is TGTGCCAGCAGCTTACTCGAGGTAGGGGTGAATGAGCAGTTCTTC.

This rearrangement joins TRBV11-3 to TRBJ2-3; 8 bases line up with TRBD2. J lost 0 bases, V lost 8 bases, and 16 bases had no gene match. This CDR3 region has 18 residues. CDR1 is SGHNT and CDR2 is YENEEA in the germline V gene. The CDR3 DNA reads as TGTGCCAGCGGGGCAACTAGGACTAGCTCCACCAGCACAGATACGCAGTATTTT. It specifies CASGATRTSSTSTDTQYF.

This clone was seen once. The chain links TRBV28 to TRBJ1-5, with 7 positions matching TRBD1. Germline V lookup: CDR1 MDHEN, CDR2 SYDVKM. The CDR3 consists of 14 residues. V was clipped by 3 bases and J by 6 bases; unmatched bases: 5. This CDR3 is CASSFGQVPQPQHF. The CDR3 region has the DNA TGTGCCAGCAGTTTTGGACAGGTACCTCAGCCCCAGCATTTT.

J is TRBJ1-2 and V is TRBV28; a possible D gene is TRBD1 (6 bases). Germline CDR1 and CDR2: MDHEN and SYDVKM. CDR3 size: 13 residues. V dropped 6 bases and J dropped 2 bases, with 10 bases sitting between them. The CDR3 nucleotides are TGTGCCAGCAGCGTTACAGGGAACTATGGCTACACCTTC. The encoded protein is CASSVTGNYGYTF.

In nucleotides, the CDR3 is TGTGCCAGCAGTTTCCCCGGCGGAGGGAGGGATGAAGCTTTCTTT. It encodes CASSFPGGGRDEAFF. The V and J genes are TRBV28 and TRBJ1-1; D unclear. The V end was cut by 3 bases, the J end by 7 bases, with 18 bases between. This CDR3 has 15 amino acids. Germline CDR1 reads MDHEN; CDR2 reads SYDVKM.

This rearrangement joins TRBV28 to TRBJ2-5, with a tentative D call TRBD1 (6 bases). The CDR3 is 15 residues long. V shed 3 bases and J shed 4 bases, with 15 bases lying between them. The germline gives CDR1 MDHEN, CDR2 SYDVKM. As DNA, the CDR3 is TGTGCCAGCAGTTTCCCCAGGGGCCTGGCAGAGACCCAGTACTTC. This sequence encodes CASSFPRGLAETQYF.